This T cell receptor beta chain is drawn from a study of T cell repertoires in cytomegalovirus infection. Whole-study context: Public TCR beta signatures marked donors with CMV infection and the matching HLA.

The CDR3 runs to 20 residues. Trimming removed 5 bases from V and 0 bases from J, with 26 bases in between. CDR1 is MNHEY, CDR2 SVGEGT, per germline. Overall study results and limits: Adding up the frequency of public TCR beta families identified people who carried CMV plus the relevant HLA.

TCRdb ran MiXCR on the reads and lists one entry per CDR3 protein. The data contain 900,000 to 950,000 distinct CDR3 sequences, roughly 31% of them singletons. Comments on this clonotype: The antigen is unknown.

The TCR sequence derives from a human donor in good health (CMV status not recorded). Some clones in this sample may be carry-over from other donors' samples. This material consisted of cultured CD8+ T cells from PBMCs, taken from culture after CMV antigen stimulation. The gene calls are TRBV6-2 or TRBV6-3 and TRBJ1-3, with D possibly being TRBD1 (6 bases). CDR3 bases: TGTGCCAGCAGTCGCCCACCGGAGTCAGGGGCCGTACCCTCTGGAAACACCATATATTTT. This translates into CASSRPPESGAVPSGNTIYF.